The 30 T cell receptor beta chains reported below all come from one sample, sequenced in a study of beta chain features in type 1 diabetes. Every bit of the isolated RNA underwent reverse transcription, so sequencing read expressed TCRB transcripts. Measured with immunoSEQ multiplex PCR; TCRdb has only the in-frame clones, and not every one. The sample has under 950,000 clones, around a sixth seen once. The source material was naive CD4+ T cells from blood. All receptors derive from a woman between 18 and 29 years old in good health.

CDR3 amino acids: CASIKRNTEAFF. CDR3 nucleotide sequence: TGTGCCAGTATCAAGCGGAACACTGAAGCTTTCTTT. This chain connects TRBV19 to TRBJ1-1; D is uncertain. The CDR3 is 12 amino acids. Between the trimmed V and J ends, which lost 7 bases and 1 base, there was a span of 7 bases. Germline V gives CDR1 LNHDA, CDR2 SQIVND (reference sequence).

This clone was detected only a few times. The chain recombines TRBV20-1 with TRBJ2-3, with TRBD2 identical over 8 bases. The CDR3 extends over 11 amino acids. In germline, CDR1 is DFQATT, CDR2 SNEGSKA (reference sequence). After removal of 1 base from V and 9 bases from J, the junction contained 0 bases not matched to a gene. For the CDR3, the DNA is TGCAGTGCTAGAGTAGCGGGGACGCAGTATTTT. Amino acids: CSARVAGTQYF.

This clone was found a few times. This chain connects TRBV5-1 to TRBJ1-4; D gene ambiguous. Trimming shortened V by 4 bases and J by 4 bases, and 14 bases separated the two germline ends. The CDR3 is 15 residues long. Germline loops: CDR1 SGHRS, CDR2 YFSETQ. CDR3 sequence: CASSGGNYRNEKLFF. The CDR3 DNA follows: TGCGCCAGCAGCGGAGGAAACTACCGTAATGAAAAACTGTTTTTT.

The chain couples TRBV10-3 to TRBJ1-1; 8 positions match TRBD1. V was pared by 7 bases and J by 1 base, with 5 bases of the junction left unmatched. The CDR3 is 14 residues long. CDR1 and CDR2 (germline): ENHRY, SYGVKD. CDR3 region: CAITAGQGNTEAFF. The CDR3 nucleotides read TGTGCCATCACTGCCGGACAGGGGAACACTGAAGCTTTCTTT.

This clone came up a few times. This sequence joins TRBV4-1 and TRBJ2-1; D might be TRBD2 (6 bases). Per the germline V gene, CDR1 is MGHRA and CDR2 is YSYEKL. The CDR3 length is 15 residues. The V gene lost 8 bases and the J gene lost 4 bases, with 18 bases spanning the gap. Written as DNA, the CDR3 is TGCGCCAGCTCCCAAGGCGCGGGATTGTACAATGAGCAGTTCTTC. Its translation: CASSQGAGLYNEQFF.

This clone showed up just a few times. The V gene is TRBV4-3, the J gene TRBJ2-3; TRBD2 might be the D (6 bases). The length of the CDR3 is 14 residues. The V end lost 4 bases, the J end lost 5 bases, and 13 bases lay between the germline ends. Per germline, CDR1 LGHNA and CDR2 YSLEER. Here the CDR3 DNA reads TGCGCCAGCAGCCGACTAGTCGACGGAGATACGCAGTATTTT. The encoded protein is CASSRLVDGDTQYF.

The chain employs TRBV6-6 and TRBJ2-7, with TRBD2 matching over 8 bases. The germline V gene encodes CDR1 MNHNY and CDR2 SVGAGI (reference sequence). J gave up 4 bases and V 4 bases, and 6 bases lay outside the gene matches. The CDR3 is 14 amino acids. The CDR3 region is CASSLGTRAYEQYF. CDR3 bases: TGTGCCAGCAGTTTGGGGACTAGGGCGTACGAGCAGTACTTC.

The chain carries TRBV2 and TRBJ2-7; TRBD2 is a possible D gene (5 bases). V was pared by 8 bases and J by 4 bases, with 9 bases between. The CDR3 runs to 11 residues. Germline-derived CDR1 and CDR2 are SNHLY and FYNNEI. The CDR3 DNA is TGTGCCAGCCGTAGCGAATACGAGCAGTACTTC. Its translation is CASRSEYEQYF.

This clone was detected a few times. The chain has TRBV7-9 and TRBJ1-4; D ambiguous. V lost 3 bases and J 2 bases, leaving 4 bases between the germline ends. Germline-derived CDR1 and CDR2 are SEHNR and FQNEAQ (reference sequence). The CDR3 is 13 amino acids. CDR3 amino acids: CASSFQTNEKLFF. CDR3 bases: TGTGCCAGCAGCTTTCAGACTAATGAAAAACTGTTTTTT.

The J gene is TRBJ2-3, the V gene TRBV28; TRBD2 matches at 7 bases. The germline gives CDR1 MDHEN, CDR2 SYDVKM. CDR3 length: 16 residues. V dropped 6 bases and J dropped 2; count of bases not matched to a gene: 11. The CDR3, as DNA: TGTGCCAGCAGCCCAAGGGCTAGCGGAAACACAGATACGCAGTATTTT. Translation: CASSPRASGNTDTQYF.

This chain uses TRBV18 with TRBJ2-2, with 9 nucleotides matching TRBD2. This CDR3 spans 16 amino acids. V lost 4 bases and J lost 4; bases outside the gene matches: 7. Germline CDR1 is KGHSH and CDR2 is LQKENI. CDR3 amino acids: CASSLVGLALTGELFF. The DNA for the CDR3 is TGTGCCAGCTCACTGGTTGGACTAGCGCTCACCGGGGAGCTGTTTTTT.

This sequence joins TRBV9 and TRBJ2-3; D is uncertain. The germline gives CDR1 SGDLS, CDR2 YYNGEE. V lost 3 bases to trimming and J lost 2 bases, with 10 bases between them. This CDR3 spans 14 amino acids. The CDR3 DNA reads TGTGCCAGCAGCGACCGACAAGCCACAGATACGCAGTATTTT. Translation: CASSDRQATDTQYF.

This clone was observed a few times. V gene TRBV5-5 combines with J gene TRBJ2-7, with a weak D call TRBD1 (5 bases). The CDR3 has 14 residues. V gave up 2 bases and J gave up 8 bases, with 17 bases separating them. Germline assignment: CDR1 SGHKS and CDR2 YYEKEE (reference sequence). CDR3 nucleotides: TGTGCCAGCAGCTTATGGTCAGGGTTGAGCCAGCAGTACTTC. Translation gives CASSLWSGLSQQYF.

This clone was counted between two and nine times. This CDR3 is CASSESYPHEGHEQFF. In DNA form, the CDR3 reads TGTGCCAGCAGTGAATCATACCCCCATGAGGGGCATGAGCAGTTCTTC. This rearrangement joins TRBV25-1 to TRBJ2-1, with D perhaps TRBD1 or TRBD2 (5 bases each). V was clipped by 1 base and J by 8 bases, with 18 bases between them. The CDR3 spans 16 residues. Germline V gene data show CDR1 as MGHDK and CDR2 as SYGVNS.

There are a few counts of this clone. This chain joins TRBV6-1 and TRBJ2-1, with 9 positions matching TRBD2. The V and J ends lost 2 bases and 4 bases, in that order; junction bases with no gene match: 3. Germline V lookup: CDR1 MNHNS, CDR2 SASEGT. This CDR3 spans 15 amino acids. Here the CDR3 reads CASSETSGPYNEQFF. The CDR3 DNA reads TGTGCCAGCAGTGAAACTAGCGGGCCGTACAATGAGCAGTTCTTC.

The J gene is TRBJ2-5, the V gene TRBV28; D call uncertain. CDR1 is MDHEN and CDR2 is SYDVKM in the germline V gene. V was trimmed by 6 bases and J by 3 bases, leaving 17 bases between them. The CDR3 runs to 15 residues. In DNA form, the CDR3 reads TGTGCCAGCAGCCTTATGAGTGCAGGAAAAGAGACCCAGTACTTC. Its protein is CASSLMSAGKETQYF.

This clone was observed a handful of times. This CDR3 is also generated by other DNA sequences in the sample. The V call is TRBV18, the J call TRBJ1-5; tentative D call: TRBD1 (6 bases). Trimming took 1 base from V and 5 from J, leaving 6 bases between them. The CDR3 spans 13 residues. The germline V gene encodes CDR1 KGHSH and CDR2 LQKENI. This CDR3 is CASSPQGDQPQHF. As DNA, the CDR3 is TGTGCCAGCTCACCACAGGGGGATCAGCCCCAGCATTTT. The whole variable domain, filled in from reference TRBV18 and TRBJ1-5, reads NAGVMQNPRHLVRRRGQEARLRCSPMKGHSHVYWYRQLPEEGLKFMVYLQKENIIDESGMPKERFSAEFPKEGPSILRIQQVVRGDSAAYFCASSPQGDQPQHFGDGTRLSIL.

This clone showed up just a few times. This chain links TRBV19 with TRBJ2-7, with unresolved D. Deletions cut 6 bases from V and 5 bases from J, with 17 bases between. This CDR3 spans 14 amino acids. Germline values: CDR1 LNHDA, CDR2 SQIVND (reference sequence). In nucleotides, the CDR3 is TGTGCCAGTAGCCTGAAGAGTAGGGCCCACGAGCAGTACTTC. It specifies CASSLKSRAHEQYF.

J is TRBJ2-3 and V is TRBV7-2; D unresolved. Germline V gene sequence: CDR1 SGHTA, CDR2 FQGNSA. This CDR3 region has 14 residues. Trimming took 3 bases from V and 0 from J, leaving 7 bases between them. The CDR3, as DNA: TGTGCCAGCAGCTTCGTCGGGAGCACAGATACGCAGTATTTT. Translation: CASSFVGSTDTQYF.

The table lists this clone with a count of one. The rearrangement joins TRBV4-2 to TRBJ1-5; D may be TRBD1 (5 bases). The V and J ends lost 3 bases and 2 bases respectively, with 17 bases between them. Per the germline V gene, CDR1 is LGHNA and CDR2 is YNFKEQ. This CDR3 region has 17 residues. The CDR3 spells CASSQNAGQRGNQPQHF. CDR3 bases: TGTGCCAGCAGCCAGAACGCGGGGCAAAGGGGCAATCAGCCCCAGCATTTT.

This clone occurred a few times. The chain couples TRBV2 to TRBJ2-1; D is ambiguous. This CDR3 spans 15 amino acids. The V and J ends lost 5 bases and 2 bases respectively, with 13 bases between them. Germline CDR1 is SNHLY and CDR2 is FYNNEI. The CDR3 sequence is CASSRIRAAYNEQFF. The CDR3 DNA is TGTGCCAGCAGTCGGATAAGGGCAGCCTACAATGAGCAGTTCTTC. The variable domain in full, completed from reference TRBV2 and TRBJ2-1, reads EPEVTQTPSHQVTQMGQEVILRCVPISNHLYFYWYRQILGQKVEFLVSFYNNEISEKSEIFDDQFSVERPDGSNFTLKIRSTKLEDSAMYFCASSRIRAAYNEQFFGPGTRLTVL.

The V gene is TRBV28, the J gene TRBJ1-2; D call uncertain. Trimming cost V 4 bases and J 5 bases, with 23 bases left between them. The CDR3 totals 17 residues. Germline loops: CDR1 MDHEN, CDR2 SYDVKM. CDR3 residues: CASSSPISGRSVYGYTF. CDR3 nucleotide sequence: TGTGCCAGCAGTTCCCCCATTTCCGGGAGGAGCGTATATGGCTACACCTTC.

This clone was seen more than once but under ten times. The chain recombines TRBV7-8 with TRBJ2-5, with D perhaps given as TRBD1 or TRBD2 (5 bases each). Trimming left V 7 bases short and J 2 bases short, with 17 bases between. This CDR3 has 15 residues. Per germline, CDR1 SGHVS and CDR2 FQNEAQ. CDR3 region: CASTKILGAQETQYF. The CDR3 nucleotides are TGTGCCAGCACCAAAATCCTCGGGGCTCAAGAGACCCAGTACTTC.

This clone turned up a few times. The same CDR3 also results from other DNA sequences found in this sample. CDR3 sequence reads: CASSRAGVNEQFF. The CDR3 DNA reads as TGTGCCAGTAGTAGGGCGGGAGTCAATGAGCAGTTCTTC. The chain carries TRBV19 and TRBJ2-1, with TRBD2 matching 7 bases. Germline CDR1 and CDR2: LNHDA and SQIVND (reference sequence). J lost 6 bases, V lost 4 bases, and 3 bases had no gene match. The CDR3 has 13 amino acids.

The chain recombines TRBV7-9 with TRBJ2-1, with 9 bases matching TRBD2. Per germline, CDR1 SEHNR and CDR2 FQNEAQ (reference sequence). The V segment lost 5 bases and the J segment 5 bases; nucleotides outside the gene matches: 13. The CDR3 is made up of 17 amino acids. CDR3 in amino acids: CASSPLSGGRAHNEQFF. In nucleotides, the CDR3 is TGTGCCAGCAGCCCGCTGTCAGGCGGGAGGGCCCACAATGAGCAGTTCTTC.

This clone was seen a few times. The CDR3 here is CASRSGPLYNEQFF. The DNA of the CDR3 is TGTGCCAGCAGATCGGGGCCTCTATACAATGAGCAGTTCTTC. The rearrangement joins TRBV28 to TRBJ2-1; D tentatively reads TRBD1 or TRBD2 (5 bases each). Germline CDR1 reads MDHEN; CDR2 reads SYDVKM. The CDR3 has 14 residues. The V gene lost 6 bases and the J gene lost 4 bases, with 13 bases spanning the gap.

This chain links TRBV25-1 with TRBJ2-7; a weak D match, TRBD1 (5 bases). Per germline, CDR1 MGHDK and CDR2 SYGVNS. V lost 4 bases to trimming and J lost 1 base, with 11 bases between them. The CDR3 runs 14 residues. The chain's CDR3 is CASSGTPRSYEQYF. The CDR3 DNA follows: TGTGCCAGCAGTGGGACACCGAGGTCCTACGAGCAGTACTTC.

The CDR3 nucleotides read TGTGCCACCAGCCCACGGACAGCCCACCAAGAGACCCAGTACTTC. Amino acids: CATSPRTAHQETQYF. The rearrangement uses TRBV15 and TRBJ2-5, with D possibly TRBD1 on 6 matching bases. CDR3 length equals 15 residues. Germline CDR1 reads LNHNV; CDR2 reads YYDKDF (reference sequence). Trimming took off 5 bases at V and 0 bases at J, with 13 bases between the two ends.

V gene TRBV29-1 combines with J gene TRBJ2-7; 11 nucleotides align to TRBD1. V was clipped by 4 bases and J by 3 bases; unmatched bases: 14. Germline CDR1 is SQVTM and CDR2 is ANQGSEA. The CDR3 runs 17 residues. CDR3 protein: CSVGPGQGEGWFYEQYF. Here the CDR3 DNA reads TGCAGCGTTGGGCCGGGACAGGGGGAAGGTTGGTTCTACGAGCAGTACTTC.

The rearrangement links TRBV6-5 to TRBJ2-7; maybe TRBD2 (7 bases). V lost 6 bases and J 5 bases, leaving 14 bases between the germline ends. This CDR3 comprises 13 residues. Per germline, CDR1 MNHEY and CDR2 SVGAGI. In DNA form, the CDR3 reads TGTGCCAGCAGGGACCGGGGGGCACACGAGCAGTACTTC. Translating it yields CASRDRGAHEQYF.